This T cell receptor beta chain was identified during a study of T-cell reconstitution after alpha-beta-depleted transplantation in children. Study-wide points: Several hundred expanded graft clones reportedly supplied alpha-beta T cells about two months after transplant.

On this clonotype: The antigen remains unidentified.

Unique molecular identifiers tagged the TCRbeta library. MiXCR, applied by TCRdb to the PCR reads, yields one record per CDR3 protein. The sample carries about a million distinct CDR3 sequences, around 30% recorded once. The CDR3 loop spans 15 amino acids. Losses at the gene ends were 6 bases for V and 3 bases for J; bases not matched to a gene: 8. CDR1 DFQATT and CDR2 SNEGSKA come from the germline V gene (reference sequence). The receptor was derived from a boy younger than two who had a stem cell transplant for SCID, so the T cells may come from the graft donor. V and J are TRBV20-1 and TRBJ2-3, with 11 positions matching TRBD2. The specimen was PBMCs, mostly from graft donor cells, collected 360 days after TCRalphabeta/CD19-depleted stem cell transplant. The CDR3 nucleotides are TGCAGTGCACTTAGCGGGGGGGCCGGGACAGATACGCAGTATTTT. Translation: CSALSGGAGTDTQYF.